This T cell receptor beta chain is drawn from a study of blood T cell repertoires in COVID-19 (dated by TCRdb to about 2020). About the investigation overall: The collaborator samples originated in the United States, Italy and Spain and spanned the acute and convalescent phases of COVID-19. The prospective study material was composed of cDNA or gDNA derived from T cells, B-cell-depleted T cells, or PBMCs. Deeply sampled blood TCRbeta repertoires from subjects exposed to, actively infected with, or recovered from COVID-19 were included in the dataset. A freely available public database, intended as a resource for researchers studying the immune response to SARS-CoV-2, is where the repertoires were released. The samples were drawn from two sources: the first 160 participants of the ongoing ImmuneRACE study, and fewer than 1,500 subjects contributed by 6 global collaborators. Sample metadata almost always included a de-identified subject ID, COVID-19 status, age in years and sex. Where HLA class I and class II types were available, the types were taken from metadata supplied by the sample provider, not from assay-based typing.

In Seattle, one collaborating source enrolled patients while the infection was active and tracked those patients longitudinally over the course of disease. Each collaborating institution followed its own protocols to collect whole blood in K2EDTA tubes. For TCRbeta analysis, collaborators shipped samples in one of three forms: frozen whole blood, isolated PBMCs, or DNA extracted from either of those sample types. Details on this clone: The specificity of this receptor is unknown. No much larger clonotype is one base removed from it; base qualities were not supplied.

Inclusive of the bounding cysteine and phenylalanine, the CDR3 is 14 residues long. Only the CDR3 region is kept as DNA, spanning 42 bases read in frame from base 1. Taken from the germline V gene, the CDR1 and CDR2 loops are KGHSH and LQKENI. V trim: 6 bases; J trim: 5 bases; unmatched bases: 8. The immunoSEQ Assay, a bias-controlled multiplex PCR, was used to amplify TCRbeta CDR3 regions from genomic DNA. Processing in the source paper ran as follows. The number of nucleated cells in each sample was estimated from the amplification of reference gene primers within the assay. Sequence reads were collapsed and filtered to measure the absolute abundance of every unique TCRbeta CDR3 rearrangement. Productive Simpson clonality was computed per sample as the square root of Simpson's diversity index over productive rearrangements. TCRdb mirrors the immuneACCESS table, restricted to in-frame sequences. Some clones are absent from its copies; in checked studies, under half trace to an unresolved V gene, and the reason for the others is unknown. The V and J calls and clone size were taken over from that table, and D and trimming were inferred from the DNA. Counted in this sample were around 280,000 clones; about nine tenths of them appeared once. The leading ten clones occupy around 10% of the sample.

General study outcomes and caveats: How much clinical and demographic metadata was included differed by source and by participant, and the metadata was provided uncurated.

The chain is assembled from TRBV18 and TRBJ2-5, with TRBD2 identical over 8 junction bases. The specimen sequenced was peripheral blood. The clonotype comes from a woman in her 30s with COVID-19, enrolled during active disease. In nucleotide form, the sequence is TGTGCCAGCTCCCCGGGACTAGTGGAGGAGACCCAGTACTTC. Its amino acids are CASSPGLVEETQYF.